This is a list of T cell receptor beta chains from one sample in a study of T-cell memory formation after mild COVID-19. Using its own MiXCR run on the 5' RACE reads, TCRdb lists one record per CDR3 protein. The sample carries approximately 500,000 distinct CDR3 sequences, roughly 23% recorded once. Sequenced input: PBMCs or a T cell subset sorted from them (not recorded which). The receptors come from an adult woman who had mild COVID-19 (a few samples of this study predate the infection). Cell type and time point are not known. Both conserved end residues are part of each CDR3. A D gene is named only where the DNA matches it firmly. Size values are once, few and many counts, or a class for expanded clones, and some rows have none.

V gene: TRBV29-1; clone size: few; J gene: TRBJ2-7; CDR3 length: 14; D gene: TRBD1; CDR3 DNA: TGCAGCGTCCTAGGGGACAGGGCTCCCTACGAGCAGTACTTC; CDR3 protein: CSVLGDRAPYEQYF
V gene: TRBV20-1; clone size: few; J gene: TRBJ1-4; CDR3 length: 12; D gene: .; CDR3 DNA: TGCAGTGCTAGAGATCTCGGAGAAAAACTGTTTTTT; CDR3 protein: CSARDLGEKLFF
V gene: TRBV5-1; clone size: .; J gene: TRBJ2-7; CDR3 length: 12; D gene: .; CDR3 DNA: TGCGCCAGCAGCCCCCACGAACGCGAGCAGTACTTC; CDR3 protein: CASSPHEREQYF
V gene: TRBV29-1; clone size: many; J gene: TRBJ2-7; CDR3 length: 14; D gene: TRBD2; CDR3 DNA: TGCAGCGTTGAAACTAGCGGCACTACCTACGAGCAGTACTTC; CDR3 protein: CSVETSGTTYEQYF
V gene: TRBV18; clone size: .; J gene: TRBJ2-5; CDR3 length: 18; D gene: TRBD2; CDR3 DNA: TGTGCCAGCTCAACCACTTCCGCGGGTAGCGGGAGTGGGGAGACCCAGTACTTC; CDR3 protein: CASSTTSAGSGSGETQYF
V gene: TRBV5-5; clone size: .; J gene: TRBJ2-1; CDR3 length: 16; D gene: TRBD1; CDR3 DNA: TGTGCCAGCAGCTTGGCCGGGACAGGGGGACTCAATGAGCAGTTCTTC; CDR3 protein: CASSLAGTGGLNEQFF
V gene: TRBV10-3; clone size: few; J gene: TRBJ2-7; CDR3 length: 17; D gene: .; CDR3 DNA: TGTGCCATCAGTGGCTCCTCAAAGCGAGGTACCCTCTACGAGCAGTACTTC; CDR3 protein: CAISGSSKRGTLYEQYF
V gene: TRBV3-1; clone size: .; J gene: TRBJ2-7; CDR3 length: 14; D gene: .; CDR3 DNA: TGTGCCAGCAAGCGAACGGGAGCCTCCTACGAGCAGTACTTC; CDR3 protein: CASKRTGASYEQYF
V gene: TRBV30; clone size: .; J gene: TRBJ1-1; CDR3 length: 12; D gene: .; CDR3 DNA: TGTGCCTGGAGTGTTGTCGGGGCTGAAGCTTTCTTT; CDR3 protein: CAWSVVGAEAFF
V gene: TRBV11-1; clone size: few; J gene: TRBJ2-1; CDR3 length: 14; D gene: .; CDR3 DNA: TGTGCCAGCAGCCCCCTGTGGGTAGGCGATGAGCAGTTCTTC; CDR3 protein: CASSPLWVGDEQFF
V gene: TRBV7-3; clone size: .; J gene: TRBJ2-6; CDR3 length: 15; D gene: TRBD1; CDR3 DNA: TGTGCCAGCGGTGACAGGGGCGCGGGGGCCAACGTCCTGACTTTC; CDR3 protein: CASGDRGAGANVLTF
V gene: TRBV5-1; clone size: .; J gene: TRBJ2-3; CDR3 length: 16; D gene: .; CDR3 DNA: TGCGCCAGCAGCCCGGCTCCGGGAGCTAGCACAGATACGCAGTATTTT; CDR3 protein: CASSPAPGASTDTQYF
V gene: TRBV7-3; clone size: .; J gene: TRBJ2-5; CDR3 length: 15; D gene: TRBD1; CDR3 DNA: TGTGCCAGCAGCCCGGAAGCAGGGGGAATGGAGACCCAGTACTTC; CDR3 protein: CASSPEAGGMETQYF
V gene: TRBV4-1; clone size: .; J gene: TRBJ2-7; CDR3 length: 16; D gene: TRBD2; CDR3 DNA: TGCGCCAGCAGCCAGAGACTAGCGGGGACCTCCTACGAGCAGTACTTC; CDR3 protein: CASSQRLAGTSYEQYF
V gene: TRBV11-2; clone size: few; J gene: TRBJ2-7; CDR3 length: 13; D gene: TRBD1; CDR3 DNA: TGTGCCAGCAGACCGACAGGGTCGAACGAGCAGTACTTC; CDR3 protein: CASRPTGSNEQYF
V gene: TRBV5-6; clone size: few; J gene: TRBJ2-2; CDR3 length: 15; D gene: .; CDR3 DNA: TGTGCCAGCAGCCGGGACCCGCTGAACACCGGGGAGCTGTTTTTT; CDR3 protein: CASSRDPLNTGELFF
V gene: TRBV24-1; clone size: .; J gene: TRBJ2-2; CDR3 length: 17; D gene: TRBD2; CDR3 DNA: TGTGCCACCAGTGACCCTAAGGCGGGGGTGAACACCGGGGAGCTGTTTTTT; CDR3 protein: CATSDPKAGVNTGELFF
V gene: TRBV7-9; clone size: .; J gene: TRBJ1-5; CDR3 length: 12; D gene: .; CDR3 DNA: TGTGCCAGCAGCGAAAGGGCACAGCCCCAGCATTTT; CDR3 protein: CASSERAQPQHF
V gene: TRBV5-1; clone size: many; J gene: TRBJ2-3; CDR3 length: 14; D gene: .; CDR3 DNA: TGTGCCAGCAGTTTGGGAGGCTCCACAGATACGCAGTATTTT; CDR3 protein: CASSLGGSTDTQYF
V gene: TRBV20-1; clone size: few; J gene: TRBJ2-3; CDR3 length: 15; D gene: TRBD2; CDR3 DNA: TGCAGTGCTAGTAGGGGGACTAGCGGCACAGATACGCAGTATTTT; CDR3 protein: CSASRGTSGTDTQYF
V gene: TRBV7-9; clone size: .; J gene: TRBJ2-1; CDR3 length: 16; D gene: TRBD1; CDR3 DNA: TGTGCCAGCAGCTCAGCGACAGGGGGCTCCTACAATGAGCAGTTCTTC; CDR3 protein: CASSSATGGSYNEQFF
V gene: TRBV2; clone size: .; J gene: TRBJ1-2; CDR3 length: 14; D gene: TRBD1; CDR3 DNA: TGTGCCAGCAGGCGGGACAGGTGGTCCTATGGCTACACCTTC; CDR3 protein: CASRRDRWSYGYTF
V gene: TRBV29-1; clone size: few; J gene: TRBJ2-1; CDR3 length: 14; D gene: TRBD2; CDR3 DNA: TGCAGCGTTGAAGCTAGACTAGCGGGAAATGAGCAGTTCTTC; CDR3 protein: CSVEARLAGNEQFF
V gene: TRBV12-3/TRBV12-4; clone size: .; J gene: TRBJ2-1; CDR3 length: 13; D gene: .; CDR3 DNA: TGTGCCAGCAGTTTAACGGCTTTTCTTGGGCAGTTCTTC; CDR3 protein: CASSLTAFLGQFF
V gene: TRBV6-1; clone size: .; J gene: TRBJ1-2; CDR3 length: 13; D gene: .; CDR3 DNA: TGTGCCAGCAGTGAACGGGCTTACTATGGCTACACCTTC; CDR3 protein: CASSERAYYGYTF
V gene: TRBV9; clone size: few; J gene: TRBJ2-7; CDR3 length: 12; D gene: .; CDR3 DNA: TGTCCGGGGCCGGGACTTCACTACGAGCAGTACTTC; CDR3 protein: CPGPGLHYEQYF
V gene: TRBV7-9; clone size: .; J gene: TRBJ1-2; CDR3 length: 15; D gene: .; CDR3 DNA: TGTGCCAGCAGCCTAGAGGGGGAAATCGGCTATGGCTACACCTTC; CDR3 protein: CASSLEGEIGYGYTF
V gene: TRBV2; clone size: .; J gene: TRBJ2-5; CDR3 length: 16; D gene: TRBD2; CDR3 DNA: TGTGCCAGCAGTGGTGCAGCGGGGGCCCGGGGGGAGACCCAGTACTTC; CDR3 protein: CASSGAAGARGETQYF
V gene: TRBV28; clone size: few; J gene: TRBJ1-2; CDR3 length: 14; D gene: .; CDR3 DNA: TGTGCCAGCAGTTATGGCCACCTGGAAAATGGCTACACCTTC; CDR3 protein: CASSYGHLENGYTF